The 14 T cell receptor beta chains in this list originate from one sample, sequenced in a study of CD8 T cells in ankylosing spondylitis. One entry per CDR3 protein, called by TCRdb with MiXCR from the 5' RACE reads. The top ten hold 36% of the sample, which has about 33,000 distinct CDR3 sequences, 11% to 15% seen once. Sequenced material: blood. These receptors originate from a male donor with ankylosing spondylitis or in good health (not recorded which).

The chain links TRBV21-1 to TRBJ1-1. TRBV21-1 constitutes a pseudogene. This CDR3 has 16 residues. The chain's CDR3 is CASSSQGIHLNTEAFF. In DNA form, the CDR3 reads TGTGCCAGCAGCTCTCAAGGGATACATTTGAACACTGAAGCTTTCTTT.

The sample holds a few counts of this clonotype. V gene TRBV7-3 combines with J gene TRBJ2-5; D is uncertain. Deletions cut 5 bases from V and 0 bases from J, with 10 bases between. The CDR3 sequence is 14 residues long. Germline CDR1 SGHTA, CDR2 FQGTGA. As DNA, the CDR3 is TGTGCCAGCAGCCCCTCGACAAACCAAGAGACCCAGTACTTC. Protein: CASSPSTNQETQYF.

This clonotype was detected only a few times. The genes are TRBV7-3 and TRBJ2-1; D gene unclear. CDR3 length: 12 amino acids. Germline V gene data show CDR1 as SGHTA and CDR2 as FQGTGA. V was pared by 5 bases and J by 12 bases, with 14 bases between. The CDR3 bases are TGTGCCAGCAGCCACCCTGGCGGTTCGCAGTTCTTC. Its translation: CASSHPGGSQFF.

This clonotype was seen a handful of times. The chain links TRBV3-1 to TRBJ2-5; D is possibly TRBD2 (6 bases). V was cut by 6 bases and J by 0 bases, with 14 bases left in between. Germline V gene data show CDR1 as LGHDT and CDR2 as YNNKEL (reference sequence). The CDR3 has 15 amino acids. CDR3 sequence: CASRPMGRNQETQYF. The CDR3 nucleotides are TGTGCCAGCAGACCTATGGGGAGGAACCAAGAGACCCAGTACTTC.

This clonotype was counted many times. The rearrangement joins TRBV4-3 to TRBJ2-2, with 10 bases fitting TRBD1. This CDR3 spans 14 amino acids. Germline trimming cut 4 bases from V and 4 bases from J; bases unmatched to any gene: 0. The V gene's germline CDR1 is LGHNA and CDR2 YSLEER. CDR3 sequence: CASSRDRGTGELFF. The CDR3 DNA follows: TGCGCCAGCAGCCGGGACAGGGGCACCGGGGAGCTGTTTTTT.

The chain uses TRBV12-3 or TRBV12-4 and TRBJ2-3, with no clear D. The V end was cut by 4 bases, the J end by 9 bases, with 8 bases between. The CDR3 extends over 11 amino acids. The CDR3 here is CASSSSGTQYF. The CDR3 DNA reads as TGTGCCAGCAGTTCAAGTGGCACGCAGTATTTT.

The chain employs TRBV6-6 and TRBJ2-2; 11 bases are shared with TRBD2. Germline values: CDR1 MNHNY, CDR2 SVGAGI (reference sequence). Germline trimming cut 2 bases from V and 4 bases from J; bases unmatched to any gene: 0. The CDR3 length is 15 residues. The CDR3 here is CASSYLAGGTGELFF. DNA for the CDR3: TGTGCCAGCAGTTACCTAGCGGGAGGCACCGGGGAGCTGTTTTTT.

This clonotype was found a few times. The V and J genes are TRBV7-9 and TRBJ2-1; D possibly corresponds to TRBD2 (6 bases). With 1 base removed from V and 6 bases from J, the gap between germline ends came to 10 bases. Germline assignment: CDR1 SEHNR and CDR2 FQNEAQ (reference sequence). This CDR3 region has 14 residues. CDR3: CASSLVGSGNEQFF. The CDR3 DNA sequence: TGTGCCAGCAGCTTAGTAGGTAGCGGCAATGAGCAGTTCTTC. Together with reference TRBV7-9 and TRBJ2-1, the CDR3 gives the full variable domain: DTGVSQNPRHKITKRGQNVTFRCDPISEHNRLYWYRQTLGQGPEFLTYFQNEAQLEKSRLLSDRFSAERPKGSFSTLEIQRTEQGDSAMYLCASSLVGSGNEQFFGPGTRLTVL.

The sample holds a few counts of this clonotype. The CDR3 nucleotides read TGTGCCAGCAGTAGTTTCCAGGTCGGCACTGAAGCTTTCTTT. This translates into CASSSFQVGTEAFF. This chain joins TRBV28 and TRBJ1-1; D is uncertain. V was clipped by 5 bases and J by 4 bases, with 14 bases between them. The germline CDR1 and CDR2 sequences are MDHEN and SYDVKM. CDR3 length: 14 residues.

This clonotype was seen only once. This sequence joins TRBV6-2 or TRBV6-3 and TRBJ2-2, with 10 positions matching TRBD2. With V trimmed by 6 bases and J by 5 bases, 6 bases remained unmatched. This CDR3 region has 15 residues. Germline V gene lookup returns CDR1 MNHEY and CDR2 SVGEGT. The CDR3 sequence is CASSRTSGGTGELFF. As DNA, the CDR3 is TGTGCCAGCAGCCGGACTAGCGGTGGTACCGGGGAGCTGTTTTTT.

This clonotype was seen only a few times. The V and J genes are TRBV28 and TRBJ1-4; TRBD1 is a possible D gene (5 bases). Germline-derived CDR1 and CDR2 are MDHEN and SYDVKM. The germline V and J ends were trimmed by 1 base and 7 bases, with 13 bases remaining between them. This CDR3 contains 15 residues. This chain's CDR3 is CASSLSGVSTEKLFF. The CDR3 DNA sequence: TGTGCCAGCAGTTTATCGGGGGTCTCTACTGAAAAACTGTTTTTT.

The chain couples TRBV9 to TRBJ1-5; TRBD1 matches 8 bases. Germline CDR1 reads SGDLS; CDR2 reads YYNGEE. The CDR3 contains 15 residues. The ends lost 1 base at V and 6 bases at J; junction bases unmatched: 6. Here the CDR3 DNA reads TGTGCCAGCAGCGTATCAGGGGGCGTGGGTCAGCCCCAGCATTTT. It specifies CASSVSGGVGQPQHF.

This clonotype is medium-sized within its sample. The CDR3: CASSFDSDTQYF. The CDR3 DNA sequence: TGCGCCAGCAGCTTTGACTCGGATACGCAGTATTTT. The gene calls are TRBV5-1 and TRBJ2-3; D remains ambiguous. The CDR3 has 12 amino acids. CDR1 SGHRS and CDR2 YFSETQ come from the germline V gene. Deletions cut 2 bases from V and 6 bases from J, with 7 bases between.

The genes are TRBV5-1 and TRBJ2-3; a possible D gene is TRBD1 (5 bases). Trimming cost V 9 bases and J 2 bases, with 16 bases left between them. Germline V gene data show CDR1 as SGHRS and CDR2 as YFSETQ. CDR3 length: 14 amino acids. The CDR3: CATRLGAITDTQYF. As DNA, the CDR3 is TGCGCCACTCGGTTAGGGGCGATCACAGATACGCAGTATTTT.